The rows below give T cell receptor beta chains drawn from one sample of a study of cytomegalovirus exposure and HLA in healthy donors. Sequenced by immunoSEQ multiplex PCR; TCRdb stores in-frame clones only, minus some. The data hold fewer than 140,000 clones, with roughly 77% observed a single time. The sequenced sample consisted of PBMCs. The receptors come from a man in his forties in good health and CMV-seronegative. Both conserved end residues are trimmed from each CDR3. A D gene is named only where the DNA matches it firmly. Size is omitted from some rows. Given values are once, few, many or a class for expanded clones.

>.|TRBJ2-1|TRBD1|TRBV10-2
ASSDPGTGYSGSYNEQF
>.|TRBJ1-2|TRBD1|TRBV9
ASSVDVTGDDYGYT
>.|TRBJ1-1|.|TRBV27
ASSLSIPLITGNTEAF
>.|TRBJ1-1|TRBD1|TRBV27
ASSLSQGRTEAF
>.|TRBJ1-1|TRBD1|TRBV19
ASSWGQGGTEAF
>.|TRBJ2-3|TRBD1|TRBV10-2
ASSQTGGADTQY
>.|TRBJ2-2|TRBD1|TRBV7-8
ASSLSGTANTGELF
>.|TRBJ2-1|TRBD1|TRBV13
ASSLWGTGDNEQF
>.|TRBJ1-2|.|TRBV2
ASSDSGGPNYGYT
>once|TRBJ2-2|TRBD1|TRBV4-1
ASSKLPGGAETGELF
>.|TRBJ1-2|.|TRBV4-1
ASSRGREGGYT
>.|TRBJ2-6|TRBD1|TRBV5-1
ASSLETAGGGLGANVLT
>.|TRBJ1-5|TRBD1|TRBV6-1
ASSEAWTGNQPQH
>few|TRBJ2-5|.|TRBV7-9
ASSRGETQY
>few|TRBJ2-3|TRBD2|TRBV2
ASSDATSSGGSDTQY
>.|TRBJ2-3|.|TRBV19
ASSIGAGPGDTDTQY
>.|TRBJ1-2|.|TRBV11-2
ASSSPARVYGYT
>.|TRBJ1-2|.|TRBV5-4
ASSWTQNYGYT
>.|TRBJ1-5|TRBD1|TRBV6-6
ASSYSDRGGNQPQH
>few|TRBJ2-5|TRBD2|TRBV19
ASSNLRKRGGETQY
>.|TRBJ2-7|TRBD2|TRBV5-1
ASSLLAGATYEQY
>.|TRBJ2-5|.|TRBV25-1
ASSEFGGMGETQY
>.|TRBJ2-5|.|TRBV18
ASSRDKEETQY
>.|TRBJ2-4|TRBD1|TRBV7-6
ASSPQLGQGAKNIQY
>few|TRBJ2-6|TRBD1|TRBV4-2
ASSPGQGASGANVLT
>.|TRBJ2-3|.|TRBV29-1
SVEGATSTDTQY
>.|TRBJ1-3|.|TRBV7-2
ASRGTLASNTIY
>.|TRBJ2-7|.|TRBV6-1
ASSDRAGRSYEQY
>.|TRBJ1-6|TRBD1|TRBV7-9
ASSRWTGVNSPLH
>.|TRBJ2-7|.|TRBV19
ASSGSRGNYEQY
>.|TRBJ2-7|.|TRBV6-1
AITGIVIYEQY
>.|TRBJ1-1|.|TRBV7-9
ASSFTTGRGANTEAF
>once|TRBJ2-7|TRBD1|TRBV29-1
SVVGNRGDEQY
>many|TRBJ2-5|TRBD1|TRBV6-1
ASSEFRDRGPETQY
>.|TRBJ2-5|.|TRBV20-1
SAGLETQY
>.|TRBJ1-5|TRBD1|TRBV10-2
ASSESQGVPPNQPQH
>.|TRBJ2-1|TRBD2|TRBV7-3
ASSLQRAGGPHEQF
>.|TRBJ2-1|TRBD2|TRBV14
ASSTIAGGLNEQF
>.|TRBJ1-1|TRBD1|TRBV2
ASSWTGMNTEAF
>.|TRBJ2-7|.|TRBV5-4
ASSLDGAYEQY
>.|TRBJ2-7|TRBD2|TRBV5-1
ASSSSGGSYEQY
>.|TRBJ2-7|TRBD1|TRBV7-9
ASVSTGVVYEQY
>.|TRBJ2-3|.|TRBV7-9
ASSLSGSTDTQY
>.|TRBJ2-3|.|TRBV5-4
ASSLGGPDTQY
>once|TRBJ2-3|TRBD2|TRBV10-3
AISDMASGGNTDTQY
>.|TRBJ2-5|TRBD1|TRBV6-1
ASSAETGETQY
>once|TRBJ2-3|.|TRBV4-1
ASGAVNMGFTDTQY
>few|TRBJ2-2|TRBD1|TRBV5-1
ASSLKRGHTGELF
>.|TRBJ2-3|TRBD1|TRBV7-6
ASSLMGQGWGTDTQY
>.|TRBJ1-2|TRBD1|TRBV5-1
ASSSDRGPLGGYT
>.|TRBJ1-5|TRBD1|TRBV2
ASSDTGTGVQPQH
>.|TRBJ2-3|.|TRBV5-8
ASSLGASTDTQY
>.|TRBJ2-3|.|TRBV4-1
ASSRRGGDTQY
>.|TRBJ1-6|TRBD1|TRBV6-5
ASSYEGTGYSPLH
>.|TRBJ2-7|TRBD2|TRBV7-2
ASALEGTSGTHEQY
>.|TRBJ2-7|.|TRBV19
ASSAGTPYEQY
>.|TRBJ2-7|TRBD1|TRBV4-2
ASSLLPGGGEQY